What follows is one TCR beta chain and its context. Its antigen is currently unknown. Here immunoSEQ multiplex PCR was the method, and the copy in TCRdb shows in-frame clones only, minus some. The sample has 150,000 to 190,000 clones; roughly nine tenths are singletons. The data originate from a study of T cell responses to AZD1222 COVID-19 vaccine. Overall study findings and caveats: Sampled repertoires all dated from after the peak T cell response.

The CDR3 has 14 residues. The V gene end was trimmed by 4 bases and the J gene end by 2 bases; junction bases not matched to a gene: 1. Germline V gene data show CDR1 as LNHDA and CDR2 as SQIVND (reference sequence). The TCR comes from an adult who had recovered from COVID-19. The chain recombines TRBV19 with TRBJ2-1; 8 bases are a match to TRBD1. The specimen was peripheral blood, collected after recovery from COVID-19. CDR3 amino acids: CASSNRGTYNEQFF. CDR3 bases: TGTGCCAGTAGTAACAGGGGGACCTACAATGAGCAGTTCTTC.